This TCR beta chain appears in the sequencing data of a study of blood T cell repertoires in COVID-19. Study summary: Sites across the United States, Italy and Spain contributed samples from acute and convalescent COVID-19. T cells, B-cell-depleted T cells, or PBMCs supplied cDNA or gDNA.

This CDR3 has 13 residues. Trimming shortened V by 2 bases and J by 8 bases, and 13 bases separated the two germline ends. Germline V gene data show CDR1 as SGDLS and CDR2 as YYNGEE. Methods used by the authors: Reference gene primer amplification in the assay estimated nucleated cell counts. Assay: immunoSEQ multiplex PCR; the TCRdb copy retains only in-frame clones and omits some. V and J calls and clone size follow that table, whereas D and trimming were derived from the DNA. The sample contains 300,000 or so clones, approximately 90% of which appear only once. The sequence was collected from a woman aged 40 to 50 with acute or convalescent COVID-19. The chain joins TRBV9 to TRBJ1-2; D ambiguous. Source material: peripheral blood. The DNA of the CDR3 is TGTGCCAGCAGCGTCCATATGGGCAGAGGCTACACCTTC. It yields the protein CASSVHMGRGYTF.